This entry lists 7 T cell receptor beta chains sequenced from one sample in a study of T cell responses to AZD1222 COVID-19 vaccine. Clones were sequenced by immunoSEQ multiplex PCR, and TCRdb holds only the in-frame ones, with some missing. This table holds 140,000 to 150,000 clones, around 86% found once. The starting material was peripheral blood, obtained on day 0 of MenACWY control vaccination. The receptors were gathered from an adult in good health.

This clone was observed a single time. The chain links TRBV29-1 to TRBJ2-5; D perhaps matches TRBD2 (5 bases). Trimming took off 0 bases at V and 3 bases at J, with 14 bases between the two ends. CDR3 length equals 15 residues. The germline gives CDR1 SQVTM, CDR2 ANQGSEA. As DNA, the CDR3 is TGCAGCGTTGAAGATCTCGAAACTAGAGAAGAGACCCAGTACTTC. It yields the protein CSVEDLETREETQYF.

DNA of the CDR3: TGTGCCAGCAGTTTGAGCGGGGCAAACGTCTACAATGAGCAGTTCTTC. Translation gives CASSLSGANVYNEQFF. The rearrangement joins TRBV2 to TRBJ2-1; the match to TRBD2 covers 7 bases. Unmatched junction bases numbered 10, after V lost 5 bases and J lost 3 bases. This CDR3 region has 16 residues. Germline lookup yields CDR1 SNHLY and CDR2 FYNNEI.

A word on this clone: The conserved phenylalanine or tryptophan normally closing the CDR3 is absent here, so this likely arose from a read error. The DNA is left out, because the CDR3 cannot be placed on it with certainty; the CDR3 is given as TCRdb lists it. CDR3 in amino acids: CASSYDRDRV. The chain joins TRBV3-1 (or the pseudogene TRBV3-2) to TRBJ1-1; whether TRBD1, the table's D call, matches the DNA was not checked. A total of 10 residues make up the CDR3, ends included. Germline lookup yields CDR1 LGHDT and CDR2 YNNKEL (reference sequence).

This clone was detected only a few times. V and J are TRBV25-1 and TRBJ2-7; D perhaps matches TRBD2 (5 bases). CDR1 is MGHDK and CDR2 is SYGVNS in the germline V gene. Trimming removed 7 bases from V and 4 bases from J, with 14 bases in between. The CDR3 totals 13 residues. CDR3 loop: CASKGADRYEQYF. In DNA form, the CDR3 reads TGTGCCAGCAAGGGAGCAGATAGGTACGAGCAGTACTTC.

The chain combines TRBV3-1 (or the pseudogene TRBV3-2) with TRBJ2-5, with TRBD2 identical over 7 bases. Germline assignment: CDR1 LGHDT and CDR2 YNNKEL (reference sequence). V gave up 7 bases and J gave up 1 base; unmatched junction bases: 6. CDR3 length: 14 amino acids. The CDR3 region is CASTPRGSQETQYF. In DNA form, the CDR3 reads TGTGCCAGCACCCCGCGGGGGTCCCAAGAGACCCAGTACTTC.

The genes are TRBV5-6 and TRBJ1-1; D remains ambiguous. The CDR3 has 15 amino acids. V lost 1 base, J lost 1 base, and 11 bases lay in between. Germline V gene data show CDR1 as SGHDT and CDR2 as YYEEEE. CDR3 sequence reads: CASSLSLWKNTEAFF. DNA of the CDR3: TGTGCCAGCAGCTTGAGTCTGTGGAAGAACACTGAAGCTTTCTTT.

In regard to this clone: At one of its ends the junction is not consistent with the germline gene, which may arise from a read error. V is TRBV6-1 and J is TRBJ2-3; D is perhaps TRBD2 (5 bases). Germline V gene lookup returns CDR1 MNHNS and CDR2 SASEGT. CDR3 length equals 14 residues. The CDR3, as DNA: TGTGCCAGCAGTGAACGGTCTAGCATAGATACGCAGTATTTT. It yields the protein CASSERSSIDTQYF.